This is a list of T cell receptor beta chains from one sample in a study of CD8+ T cells in alopecia areata. Sequenced by immunoSEQ multiplex PCR; TCRdb stores in-frame clones only, minus some. The table has about 200,000 clones, roughly 50% seen once. The sequencing input was CD8+ T cells sorted from blood. All receptors derive from a human donor in good health. Both conserved end residues are part of each CDR3. The order of the fields is D gene, J gene, clone size, V gene, CDR3 protein, CDR3 DNA. The D gene is left open where the match is weak. Where a row states a size, it is once, few, many or the class of an expanded clone; other rows omit it.

NA	TRBJ2-7	NA	TRBV2	CASTGAGYEQYF	TGTGCCAGCACTGGGGCCGGGTACGAGCAGTACTTC
NA	TRBJ2-1	few	TRBV19	CASSVNNEQFF	TGTGCCAGTAGTGTCAACAATGAGCAGTTCTTC
TRBD2	TRBJ2-1	NA	TRBV29-1	CSVPGLGYNEQFF	TGCAGCGTCCCGGGACTAGGATACAATGAGCAGTTCTTC
NA	TRBJ2-1	once	TRBV29-1	CSVSAGIGDEQFF	TGCAGCGTTAGTGCAGGGATTGGGGATGAGCAGTTCTTC
NA	TRBJ2-1	NA	TRBV29-1	CSVCHRDQPYNEQFF	TGCAGCGTCTGCCACAGGGATCAACCCTACAATGAGCAGTTCTTC
NA	TRBJ2-7	NA	TRBV5-6	CASSLASGRLGYEQYF	TGTGCCAGCAGCTTGGCTTCTGGGCGGCTCGGTTACGAGCAGTACTTC
TRBD1	TRBJ1-1	few	TRBV29-1	CSVENRGGRNTEAFF	TGCAGCGTTGAGAACAGGGGGGGGCGGAACACTGAAGCTTTCTTT
NA	TRBJ1-1	few	TRBV7-9	CASGKGAEAFF	TGTGCCAGCGGGAAAGGCGCTGAAGCTTTCTTT
TRBD2	TRBJ2-1	NA	TRBV4-1	CASSPLAGGGYGEQFF	TGCGCCAGCAGCCCGTTAGCGGGGGGCGGGTACGGTGAGCAGTTCTTC
TRBD1	TRBJ1-6	NA	TRBV7-2	CASSSRTGIVNSPLHF	TGTGCCAGCAGCTCCAGGACAGGGATCGTCAATTCACCCCTCCACTTT
NA	TRBJ2-2	NA	TRBV29-1	CSVGNTGELFF	TGCAGCGTGGGTAACACCGGGGAGCTGTTTTTT
NA	TRBJ2-5	NA	TRBV5-6	CASSLASTRRETQYF	TGTGCCAGCAGCTTGGCCAGCACCCGGCGGGAGACCCAGTACTTC
NA	TRBJ1-1	NA	TRBV7-6	CASSQEVGTEAFF	TGTGCCAGCAGCCAAGAGGTTGGCACTGAAGCTTTCTTT
NA	TRBJ1-1	few	TRBV20-1	CSASLGEAFF	TGCAGTGCTTCCTTGGGGGAAGCTTTCTTT
NA	TRBJ1-3	few	TRBV7-9	CASSLVMVGNTIYF	TGTGCCAGCAGCTTAGTTATGGTTGGAAACACCATATATTTT
NA	TRBJ1-1	NA	TRBV29-1	CSVEDRELEAFF	TGCAGCGTTGAAGATAGGGAGCTTGAAGCTTTCTTT
NA	TRBJ1-2	once	TRBV20-1	CSALTYGYTF	TGCAGTGCCCTGACCTATGGCTACACCTTC
NA	TRBJ2-1	NA	TRBV27	CASRVKVVGEQFF	TGTGCCAGCAGAGTTAAGGTGGTAGGCGAGCAGTTCTTC
TRBD1	TRBJ2-5	NA	TRBV18	CASSPGSGGAETQYF	TGTGCCAGCTCACCAGGTTCAGGGGGCGCAGAGACCCAGTACTTC
NA	TRBJ2-1	NA	TRBV6-5	CASSYSSRNEQFF	TGTGCCAGCAGTTACTCGTCCAGGAATGAGCAGTTCTTC
NA	TRBJ2-4	once	TRBV7-8	CASSLELAKNIQYF	TGTGCCAGCAGCCTAGAATTAGCCAAAAACATTCAGTACTTC
NA	TRBJ1-2	once	TRBV27	CASSSGSGRFYGYTF	TGTGCCAGCAGTTCGGGGAGTGGGCGGTTCTATGGCTACACCTTC
TRBD1	TRBJ1-2	NA	TRBV9	CASTASGTGGEGYTF	TGTGCCAGCACTGCTTCCGGGACAGGGGGTGAAGGCTACACCTTC
TRBD1	TRBJ1-2	NA	TRBV7-7	CASSPLIRRDRDGYTF	TGTGCCAGCAGCCCGTTAATTCGCCGGGACAGGGATGGCTACACCTTC
TRBD1	TRBJ1-2	NA	TRBV27	CASSLAGGIYGYTF	TGTGCCAGCAGTTTGGCAGGGGGCATCTATGGCTACACCTTC
NA	TRBJ2-3	NA	TRBV29-1	CSVDGLNTDTQYF	TGCAGCGTAGATGGACTTAACACAGATACGCAGTATTTT
NA	TRBJ2-3	NA	TRBV2	CASKVADTQYF	TGTGCCAGCAAGGTGGCAGATACGCAGTATTTT
TRBD1	TRBJ1-6	few	TRBV27	CASSPGTENSPLHF	TGTGCCAGCAGTCCCGGGACAGAGAATTCACCCCTCCACTTT
TRBD1	TRBJ1-2	few	TRBV29-1	CSVGTGLDYGYTF	TGCAGCGTTGGGACAGGGCTGGACTATGGCTACACCTTC
NA	TRBJ1-2	NA	TRBV6-4	CASSERGGSGYGYTF	TGTGCCAGCAGCGAACGGGGGGGCTCTGGCTATGGCTACACCTTC
NA	TRBJ1-5	NA	TRBV27	CASSIGSSYQPQHF	TGTGCCAGCAGTATCGGTTCGAGCTATCAGCCCCAGCATTTT
TRBD2	TRBJ2-1	few	TRBV7-9	CASSSRGSTYNEQFF	TGTGCCAGCAGCTCGCGGGGGAGCACCTACAATGAGCAGTTCTTC
NA	TRBJ2-7	NA	TRBV5-1	CASSLKGFYEQYF	TGCGCCAGCAGCTTGAAGGGGTTCTACGAGCAGTACTTC
TRBD2	TRBJ2-1	NA	TRBV7-2	CASSLVASGHEQFF	TGTGCCAGCAGCTTAGTCGCTAGCGGCCATGAGCAGTTCTTC
TRBD2	TRBJ2-1	many	TRBV11-2	CASSLRVSGQANEQFF	TGTGCCAGCAGCTTAAGGGTTAGCGGGCAAGCGAATGAGCAGTTCTTC
NA	TRBJ1-4	few	TRBV6-5	CASSYGISEKLFF	TGTGCCAGCAGTTACGGAATCAGTGAAAAACTGTTTTTT
NA	TRBJ1-2	few	TRBV29-1	CSGRSGGDYGYTF	TGCAGCGGCCGAAGCGGGGGAGACTATGGCTACACCTTC
TRBD1	TRBJ2-7	few	TRBV7-8	CASSAGTGDEQYF	TGTGCCAGCAGCGCCGGGACAGGGGACGAGCAGTACTTC
TRBD1	TRBJ2-4	NA	TRBV9	CASSAPRGTGDDIQYF	TGTGCCAGCAGCGCGCCCAGGGGGACAGGGGATGACATTCAGTACTTC
NA	TRBJ2-7	NA	TRBV7-9	CASSLAGSSYEQYF	TGTGCCAGCAGCTTAGCAGGGTCATCCTACGAGCAGTACTTC